These 32 T cell receptor beta chains came from one sample sequenced in a study of Graves' ophthalmopathy and Graves' hyperthyroidism. Using RNA transcripts, the TCR beta CDR3 regions were amplified. Scientists carried out first-round RT-PCR using HTBI primers and then a second-round multiplex PCR. TCRdb processed the multiplex PCR reads anew with MiXCR; each CDR3 protein has one entry. The sample yields under 200,000 distinct CDR3 sequences, less than 45% seen once. Sequenced material: peripheral blood. These receptors all come from a woman aged 40 to 50 with Graves' ophthalmopathy.

V is TRBV27 and J is TRBJ2-6; D is unclear. This CDR3 has 15 amino acids. Germline CDR1 is MNHEY and CDR2 is SMNVEV (reference sequence). The V end was cut by 1 base, the J end by 0 bases, with 4 bases between. CDR3 sequence reads: CASSLYGSGANVLTF. The CDR3, as DNA: TGTGCCAGCAGTTTATACGGCTCTGGGGCCAACGTCCTGACTTTC.

The V gene is TRBV6-1, the J gene TRBJ2-7; TRBD1 matches 7 bases. CDR1 and CDR2 from the germline V gene are MNHNS and SASEGT. CDR3 size: 16 residues. With V trimmed by 2 bases and J by 5 bases, 12 bases remained unmatched. In DNA, the CDR3 is TGTGCCAGCAGTGAATTACAGGGGACAGAGGCCGACGAGCAGTACTTC. Translated: CASSELQGTEADEQYF.

In its sample, this clonotype was seen many times. The CDR3 loop reads CASSQGGGLLETQYF. The DNA for the CDR3 is TGTGCCAGCAGCCAAGGGGGGGGCCTTTTGGAGACCCAGTACTTC. V and J are TRBV7-8 and TRBJ2-5, with TRBD2 as a possible D gene (7 bases). The CDR3 covers 15 residues. Trimming stripped 5 bases from V and 5 bases from J, with 18 bases between. Germline-derived CDR1 and CDR2 are SGHVS and FQNEAQ.

The gene calls are TRBV6-1 and TRBJ1-1, with 9 bases identical to TRBD1. The CDR3 contains 17 residues. CDR1 is MNHNS, CDR2 SASEGT, per germline. Losses at the gene ends were 7 bases for V and 3 bases for J; bases not matched to a gene: 15. CDR3 amino acids: CASTIGQGQIGYTEAFF. The DNA of the CDR3 is TGTGCCAGCACAATAGGACAGGGGCAAATCGGATACACTGAAGCTTTCTTT.

The sample holds many counts of this clonotype. The chain couples TRBV4-3 to TRBJ1-2; 7 nucleotides line up with TRBD1. V dropped 0 bases and J dropped 2; count of bases not matched to a gene: 9. Germline assignment: CDR1 LGHNA and CDR2 YSLEER. This CDR3 is built from 17 residues. Written as DNA, the CDR3 is TGCGCCAGCAGCCAAGATTACCTGGACAGGAGAAACTATGGCTACACCTTC. Amino acids: CASSQDYLDRRNYGYTF.

The sample holds a few counts of this clonotype. V gene TRBV12-3 or TRBV12-4 combines with J gene TRBJ2-7, with D possibly being TRBD2 (5 bases). V shed 7 bases and J shed 2 bases, with 15 bases lying between them. The CDR3 totals 14 residues. The CDR3 region is CASTTDGGPYEQYF. Written as DNA, the CDR3 is TGTGCCAGCACCACCGACGGCGGGCCCTACGAGCAGTACTTC.

The rearrangement joins TRBV5-1 to TRBJ2-7; no clear D gene. CDR1 and CDR2 from the germline V gene are SGHRS and YFSETQ. The CDR3 has 13 amino acids. With 3 bases removed from V and 2 bases from J, the gap between germline ends came to 9 bases. This CDR3 is CASSSETPYEQYF. The CDR3 DNA reads as TGCGCCAGCAGCTCGGAGACCCCCTACGAGCAGTACTTC.

The chain combines TRBV6-1 with TRBJ1-1; TRBD1 matches at 9 bases. After removal of 5 bases from V and 5 bases from J, the junction contained 12 bases not matched to a gene. Germline lookup yields CDR1 MNHNS and CDR2 SASEGT. The CDR3 consists of 16 residues. The CDR3 DNA follows: TGTGCCAGCAGTCCGCCGACAGGGGGTTGGGGAACTGAAGCTTTCTTT. Translating gives CASSPPTGGWGTEAFF.

This clonotype occurred many times. The V gene is TRBV20-1, the J gene TRBJ2-7; TRBD2 matches 9 bases. The trim removed 3 bases at V and 5 bases at J, leaving 11 bases unmatched. This CDR3 spans 15 amino acids. CDR1 DFQATT and CDR2 SNEGSKA come from the germline V gene (reference sequence). CDR3 residues: CSASDRREGRDEQYF. The CDR3, as DNA: TGCAGTGCTAGTGACAGGCGGGAGGGGCGCGACGAGCAGTACTTC.

This clonotype was picked up many times. The genes are TRBV18 and TRBJ2-5, with D uncertain. Trimming stripped 2 bases from V and 0 bases from J, with 10 bases between. This CDR3 is 15 amino acids long. Per germline, CDR1 KGHSH and CDR2 LQKENI. Written as DNA, the CDR3 is TGTGCCAGCTCACCAGGGCAGATGTACCAAGAGACCCAGTACTTC. It encodes CASSPGQMYQETQYF.

The V call is TRBV27, the J call TRBJ2-5, with D tentatively TRBD2 (5 bases). CDR1 is MNHEY and CDR2 is SMNVEV in the germline V gene (reference sequence). The CDR3 extends over 16 amino acids. Between the trimmed V and J ends, which lost 2 bases and 5 bases, there was a span of 18 bases. For the CDR3, the DNA is TGTGCCAGCAGTTTAGTATCCGGGGTCGCGCGTGAGACCCAGTACTTC. Protein: CASSLVSGVARETQYF.

This clonotype appeared many times. The chain uses TRBV6-2 or TRBV6-3 and TRBJ2-7; 9 bases are shared with TRBD2. The CDR3 has 17 amino acids. V shed 2 bases, J shed 2 bases, and the junction held 10 bases outside the gene matches. The germline V gene has CDR1 MNHEY and CDR2 SVGEGT. The CDR3 DNA is TGTGCCAGCAGTTACCCGACTGCGGGAGGGGCCACCTACGAGCAGTACTTC. It yields the protein CASSYPTAGGATYEQYF.

This clonotype was counted many times. The J gene is TRBJ1-1, the V gene TRBV6-5, with D perhaps matching TRBD1 (5 bases). The CDR3 has 15 amino acids. Germline V gene data show CDR1 as MNHEY and CDR2 as SVGAGI. The V gene lost 4 bases and the J gene lost 5 bases, with 17 bases spanning the gap. The DNA of the CDR3 is TGTGCCAGCAGTTTAGGGATTTCCGGGGGAACTGAAGCTTTCTTT. Translated, it gives CASSLGISGGTEAFF.

In its sample, this clonotype was seen many times. This chain connects TRBV24-1 to TRBJ2-7; 9 nucleotides align to TRBD1. Unmatched junction bases numbered 4, after V lost 3 bases and J lost 2 bases. In germline, CDR1 is KGHDR, CDR2 SFDVKD. The CDR3 has 15 amino acids. The CDR3 bases are TGTGCCACCAGTGATGGGACAGGGACGGCCTACGAGCAGTACTTC. It encodes CATSDGTGTAYEQYF.

This rearrangement joins TRBV6-1 to TRBJ2-2; D uncertain. The CDR3 runs to 14 residues. The V gene lost 7 bases and the J gene lost 7 bases, with 16 bases spanning the gap. Per the germline V gene, CDR1 is MNHNS and CDR2 is SASEGT. As DNA, the CDR3 is TGTGCCAGCATCCCAGCGACGGGTGACGGGGAGCTGTTTTTT. It yields the protein CASIPATGDGELFF.

This clonotype was counted many times. The gene calls are TRBV6-2 or TRBV6-3 and TRBJ2-7; 8 bases map to TRBD1. This CDR3 region has 16 residues. Trimming took 3 bases from V and 0 from J; bases not matched to a gene: 7. CDR1 is MNHEY, CDR2 SVGEGT, per germline. CDR3 nucleotide sequence: TGTGCCAGCAGTTATGAATTCGGGACAGGCTCCTACGAGCAGTACTTC. It is translated as CASSYEFGTGSYEQYF.

This clonotype has at least ten counts. J is TRBJ2-7 and V is TRBV6-2 or TRBV6-3; D gene unclear. Germline values: CDR1 MNHEY, CDR2 SVGEGT. V was shortened by 0 bases and J by 2 bases, with 11 bases between the two germline ends. The CDR3 extends over 15 amino acids. The CDR3 sequence: CASSYSGGYTYEQYF. The DNA of the CDR3 is TGTGCCAGCAGTTACTCAGGCGGCTACACCTACGAGCAGTACTTC.

This clonotype was counted at least ten times. The V gene is TRBV2, the J gene TRBJ1-6; possible D gene TRBD1, 5 bases. CDR3 length equals 14 residues. Germline CDR1 and CDR2: SNHLY and FYNNEI. V was clipped by 2 bases and J by 5 bases, with 7 bases between them. The CDR3 DNA reads as TGTGCCAGCAGTGAACCAGGGAATAATTCACCCCTCCACTTT. This sequence encodes CASSEPGNNSPLHF.

The gene calls are TRBV12-3 or TRBV12-4 and TRBJ2-2; weak D call: TRBD1 (6 bases). Deletions cut 4 bases from V and 5 bases from J, with 14 bases between. The CDR3 length is 15 residues. CDR3 nucleotides: TGTGCCAGCAGTTGGAACAGGGAGTTGACCGGGGAGCTGTTTTTT. It specifies CASSWNRELTGELFF.

This rearrangement joins TRBV11-3 to TRBJ1-1, with D possibly matching TRBD1 (6 bases). The CDR3 contains 15 residues. Looked up from germline, CDR1 is SGHNT and CDR2 is YENEEA. Trimming shortened V by 5 bases and J by 4 bases, and 17 bases separated the two germline ends. DNA of the CDR3: TGTGCCAGCAGCCCAACACCCGGCAGGGGCACTGAAGCTTTCTTT. This translates into CASSPTPGRGTEAFF.

In this sample, this clonotype turned up many times. The chain employs TRBV6-5 and TRBJ1-1; TRBD1 might be the D (5 bases). Trimming took 5 bases from V and 1 from J, leaving 11 bases between them. The CDR3 extends over 14 amino acids. The germline V gene encodes CDR1 MNHEY and CDR2 SVGAGI. CDR3 nucleotide sequence: TGTGCCAGCAGTCCTCTGACAGCGAACACTGAAGCTTTCTTT. Translated, it gives CASSPLTANTEAFF.

The V and J genes are TRBV6-2 or TRBV6-3 and TRBJ2-7, with 11 bases lining up with TRBD2. Germline assignment: CDR1 MNHEY and CDR2 SVGEGT. The CDR3 sequence is 16 residues long. V shed 6 bases and J 3 bases; nucleotides not matched to a gene: 10. The CDR3 region has the DNA TGTGCCAGCAGCCCTATGCTAGCGGGAGGCCTCTACGAGCAGTACTTC. Its protein is CASSPMLAGGLYEQYF.

This clonotype was counted ten times or more. The chain has TRBV2 and TRBJ1-2; TRBD1 agrees at 9 bases. The CDR3 covers 17 residues. Unmatched junction bases numbered 11, after V lost 3 bases and J lost 3 bases. Germline V gene sequence: CDR1 SNHLY, CDR2 FYNNEI. The CDR3 here is CASSEGGGQGIYYGYTF. The CDR3 coding sequence is TGTGCCAGCAGTGAGGGGGGAGGACAGGGGATTTACTATGGCTACACCTTC.

This chain joins TRBV12-3 or TRBV12-4 and TRBJ2-5; no definite D call. V lost 2 bases and J lost 5, with 9 bases in between. The CDR3 covers 13 residues. The CDR3 region has the DNA TGTGCCAGCAGTTTAAGGATAGTGGAGACCCAGTACTTC. It encodes CASSLRIVETQYF.

This clonotype was seen many times. The chain is built from TRBV18 and TRBJ1-1; D is ambiguous. The V end lost 5 bases, the J end lost 4 bases, and 14 bases lay between the germline ends. CDR1 KGHSH and CDR2 LQKENI come from the germline V gene. The CDR3 sequence is 14 residues long. The chain's CDR3 is CASSAETKGTEAFF. The CDR3 DNA follows: TGTGCCAGCTCAGCCGAAACCAAGGGCACTGAAGCTTTCTTT.

This clonotype was seen ten or more times. The rearrangement links TRBV3-1 to TRBJ2-5; D possibly corresponds to TRBD2 (6 bases). The CDR3 covers 15 residues. CDR1 and CDR2 (germline): LGHDT, YNNKEL (reference sequence). V lost 6 bases, J lost 5 bases, and 19 bases lay in between. The CDR3 DNA is TGTGCCAGCAGTCCCGTACGTGGGGGGAAGGAGACCCAGTACTTC. This encodes CASSPVRGGKETQYF.

The sample holds many counts of this clonotype. This sequence joins TRBV28 and TRBJ2-7; 8 bases align to TRBD2. Per the germline V gene, CDR1 is MDHEN and CDR2 is SYDVKM. The CDR3 sequence is 15 residues long. The junction had 7 bases not matched to a gene; V was cut back by 6 bases and J by 0 bases. CDR3 region: CASSSSGRSSYEQYF. DNA for the CDR3: TGTGCCAGCAGCTCAAGCGGGAGATCCTCCTACGAGCAGTACTTC.

This clonotype was counted many times. This rearrangement joins TRBV11-2 to TRBJ2-7; a possible D gene is TRBD1 (6 bases). The CDR3 is made up of 16 amino acids. The V gene lost 3 bases and the J gene lost 2 bases, with 17 bases spanning the gap. CDR1 and CDR2 from the germline V gene are SGHAT and FQNNGV. In nucleotides, the CDR3 is TGTGCCAGCAGCTTGGATGTTGCCAGGGGAACCTACGAGCAGTACTTC. Translated, it gives CASSLDVARGTYEQYF.

This clonotype has a count of ten or more. The gene calls are TRBV5-1 and TRBJ1-2; 9 positions match TRBD1. The junction had 6 bases not matched to a gene; V was cut back by 3 bases and J by 6 bases. The germline CDR1 and CDR2 sequences are SGHRS and YFSETQ. The CDR3 is made up of 14 amino acids. CDR3: CASSSGQGMNGYTF. The CDR3 bases are TGCGCCAGCAGCTCGGGACAGGGAATGAATGGCTACACCTTC.

The chain recombines TRBV12-3 or TRBV12-4 with TRBJ2-5, with D unclear. Between the trimmed V and J ends, which lost 6 bases and 7 bases, there was a span of 15 bases. CDR3 length equals 13 residues. CDR3 loop: CASRPTISGTQYF. In DNA, the CDR3 is TGTGCCAGCAGACCCACCATATCCGGGACCCAGTACTTC.

This clonotype came up many times. The chain combines TRBV6-5 with TRBJ1-5, with 8 bases fitting TRBD1. Germline CDR1 and CDR2: MNHEY and SVGAGI. The V gene end was trimmed by 6 bases and the J gene end by 5 bases; junction bases not matched to a gene: 6. The CDR3 covers 14 residues. This CDR3 is CASSLDRGDQPQHF. The CDR3 coding sequence is TGTGCCAGCAGCCTCGACAGGGGCGATCAGCCCCAGCATTTT.

V and J are TRBV20-1 and TRBJ2-7; 13 bases are a match to TRBD2. V shed 3 bases, J shed 7 bases, and the junction held 6 bases outside the gene matches. This CDR3 has 14 amino acids. The germline V gene has CDR1 DFQATT and CDR2 SNEGSKA (reference sequence). The CDR3 reads CSARWTSGSHEQYF. In nucleotides, the CDR3 is TGCAGTGCTAGGTGGACTAGCGGGAGCCATGAGCAGTACTTC.